In this sample, the clone carrying this T cell receptor (beta chain) turned up once. The target antigen is unknown. This sample was included in a study of shared clonotypes between healthy human individuals. As for the study in general: A donor's plate count was three for CD4 naive and three for CD4 memory; CD8 naive had two and CD8 memory one.

This table comes from immunoSEQ multiplex PCR, and its TCRdb copy is limited to in-frame clones, with some not included. The table has more than 2,000,000 clones, approximately 94% seen once; the top ten hold around 0.14%. Study-wide findings and caveats: Generation probabilities were higher for clonotypes shared across all four sorted-subset donors than for unshared ones. Shared clonotypes: approximately 5% naive CD4, about 4% naive CD8, under 2.5% memory CD4, approximately 0.4% memory CD8. An expected dependence of interdonor clonotype sharing on sequencing depth was noted.

Per the germline V gene, CDR1 is MNHEY and CDR2 is SVGAGI. The CDR3 covers 13 residues. Deletions cut 2 bases from V and 11 bases from J, with 15 bases between. The sequenced material came from naive CD4+ T cells sorted from blood. The subset: CD45RA+ positively selected. The chain uses TRBV6-5 and TRBJ1-1, with D unresolved. The sequence was collected from a man in his late teens or twenties in good health. CDR3 sequence reads: CASSYTGISGAFF. CDR3 nucleotides: TGTGCCAGCAGTTACACCGGCATCTCGGGGGCTTTCTTT.